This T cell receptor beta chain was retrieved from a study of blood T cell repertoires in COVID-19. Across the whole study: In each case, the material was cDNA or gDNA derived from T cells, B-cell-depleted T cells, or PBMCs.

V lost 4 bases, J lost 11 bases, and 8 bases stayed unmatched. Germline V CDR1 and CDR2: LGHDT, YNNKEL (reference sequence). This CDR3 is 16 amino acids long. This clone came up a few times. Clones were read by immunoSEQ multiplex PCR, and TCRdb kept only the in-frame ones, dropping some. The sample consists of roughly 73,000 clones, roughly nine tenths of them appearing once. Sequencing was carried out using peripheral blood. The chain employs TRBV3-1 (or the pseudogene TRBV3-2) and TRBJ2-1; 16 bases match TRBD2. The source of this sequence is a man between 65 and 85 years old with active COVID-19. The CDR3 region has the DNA TGTGCCAGCAGCCGAGAACCGGGACTAGCGGGAGGGCAGCAGTTCTTC. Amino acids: CASSREPGLAGGQQFF.